Below are 9 T cell receptor beta chains sequenced from a single sample in a study of post-analysis software for immune sequencing data. These receptors' targets are unknown. TCR beta cDNA libraries included unique molecular identifiers. TCRdb recomputed calls from the PCR reads with MiXCR, one row per CDR3 protein. The sample lists about 540,000 distinct CDR3 sequences, less than 40% occurring once. Study outcomes and limitations: Higher frequency in patients than in controls was seen for roughly five TRBV segments, with TRBV5-6, TRBV5-1 and TRBV20-1 among them.

Sequencing was done on a sample of blood. These receptors all come from a girl aged 2-17 years with multiple sclerosis.

The chain carries TRBV7-8 and TRBJ1-2; TRBD1 might be the D (5 bases). The CDR3 length is 15 residues. Germline values: CDR1 SGHVS, CDR2 FQNEAQ. V lost 1 base, J lost 6 bases, and 15 bases lay in between. CDR3 sequence reads: CASSLVLGTQDGYTF. DNA of the CDR3: TGTGCCAGCAGCTTAGTGCTAGGGACGCAGGATGGCTACACCTTC.

CDR3: CATSDLGLAGADTQYF. The CDR3 DNA reads TGTGCCACCAGTGATTTGGGACTAGCGGGGGCAGATACGCAGTATTTT. V gene TRBV24-1 combines with J gene TRBJ2-3; 13 bases agree with TRBD2. J gave up 4 bases and V 0 bases, and 0 bases lay outside the gene matches. The CDR3 consists of 16 residues. The germline V gene has CDR1 KGHDR and CDR2 SFDVKD.

In its sample, this clonotype was seen a few times. This chain links TRBV6-6 with TRBJ1-6; TRBD1 might be the D (6 bases). This CDR3 contains 14 residues. Germline V gene lookup returns CDR1 MNHNY and CDR2 SVGAGI (reference sequence). V lost 5 bases to trimming and J lost 8 bases, with 13 bases between them. CDR3 DNA: TGTGCCAGCAGTCTTCAACAGGGAGATTCACCCCTCCACTTT. Amino acids: CASSLQQGDSPLHF.

Worth noting for this clonotype: Without the conserved terminal phenylalanine or tryptophan, this CDR3 likely stems from a read error. The rearrangement joins TRBV20-1 to TRBJ2-3; 7 nucleotides align to TRBD2. Germline V gene lookup returns CDR1 DFQATT and CDR2 SNEGSKA (reference sequence). CDR3 length: 14 residues. Germline trimming cut 6 bases from V and 0 bases from J; bases unmatched to any gene: 6. CDR3 in DNA: TGCAGTGCAGCTAGCGGAACTAGCACAGATACGCAGTATTGT. Protein sequence: CSAASGTSTDTQYC.

The genes are TRBV4-1 and TRBJ2-2, with 7 bases lining up with TRBD2. CDR1 MGHRA and CDR2 YSYEKL come from the germline V gene. The CDR3 runs 16 residues. Trimming took 1 base from V and 1 from J; bases not matched to a gene: 3. CDR3 coding DNA: TGCGCCAGCAGCCAAGGCCGGGGGGTGAACACCGGGGAGCTGTTTTTT. Translating gives CASSQGRGVNTGELFF.

The chain recombines TRBV10-3 with TRBJ2-7; D uncertain. Germline V gives CDR1 ENHRY, CDR2 SYGVKD. The V gene lost 8 bases and the J gene lost 0 bases, with 11 bases spanning the gap. CDR3 size: 13 residues. Here the CDR3 reads CAIGNTSSYEQYF. In DNA, the CDR3 is TGTGCCATCGGAAACACGAGCTCCTACGAGCAGTACTTC.

V usage is TRBV10-1 and J usage is TRBJ2-3, with D maybe TRBD1 (5 bases). V was trimmed by 3 bases and J by 1 base, leaving 11 bases between them. This CDR3 has 15 amino acids. The germline CDR1 and CDR2 sequences are WNHNN and SYGVQD (reference sequence). CDR3 sequence (DNA): TGCGCCAGCAGTGATCCAGCGACAGGCACAGATACGCAGTATTTT. Translation: CASSDPATGTDTQYF.

This clonotype has a count of ten or more. One end of the junction varies from germline; a read error may be responsible. The CDR3 is CASSLVGYGYTF. The CDR3 DNA sequence: TGTGCCAGCAGCTTAGTGGGCTATGGCTACACCTTC. The chain employs TRBV12-3 or TRBV12-4 and TRBJ1-2; D not resolved. This CDR3 has 12 residues.

The table lists this clonotype with a few counts. This chain joins TRBV12-3 or TRBV12-4 and TRBJ2-1; 10 positions agree with TRBD1. This CDR3 region has 15 residues. The V gene end was trimmed by 6 bases and the J gene end by 7 bases; junction bases not matched to a gene: 9. CDR3 DNA: TGTGCCAGCAGCCCTAAGACAGGGGGCCAAAATGAGCAGTTCTTC. Translating gives CASSPKTGGQNEQFF.